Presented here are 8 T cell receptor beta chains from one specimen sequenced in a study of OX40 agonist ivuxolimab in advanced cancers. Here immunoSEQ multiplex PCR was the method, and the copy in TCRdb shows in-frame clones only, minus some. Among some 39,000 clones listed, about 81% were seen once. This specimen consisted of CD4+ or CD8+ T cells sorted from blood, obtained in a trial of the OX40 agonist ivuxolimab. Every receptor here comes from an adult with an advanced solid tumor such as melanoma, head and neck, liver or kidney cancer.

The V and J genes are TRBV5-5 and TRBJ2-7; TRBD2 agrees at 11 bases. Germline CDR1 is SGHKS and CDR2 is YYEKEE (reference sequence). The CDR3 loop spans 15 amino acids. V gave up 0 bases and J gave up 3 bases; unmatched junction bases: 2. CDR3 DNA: TGTGCCAGCAGCTTGGGACTAGCGGGGTACTACGAGCAGTACTTC. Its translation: CASSLGLAGYYEQYF. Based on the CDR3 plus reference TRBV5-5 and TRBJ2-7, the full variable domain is DAGVTQSPTHLIKTRGQQVTLRCSPISGHKSVSWYQQVLGQGPQFIFQYYEKEERGRGNFPDRFSARQFPNYSSELNVNALLLGDSALYLCASSLGLAGYYEQYFGPGTRLTVT.

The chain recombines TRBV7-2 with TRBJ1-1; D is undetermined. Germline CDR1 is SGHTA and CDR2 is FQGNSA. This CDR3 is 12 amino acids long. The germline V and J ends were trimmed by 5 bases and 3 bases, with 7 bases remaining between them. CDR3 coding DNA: TGTGCCAGCAGCCGGGGATACACTGAAGCTTTCTTT. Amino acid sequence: CASSRGYTEAFF.

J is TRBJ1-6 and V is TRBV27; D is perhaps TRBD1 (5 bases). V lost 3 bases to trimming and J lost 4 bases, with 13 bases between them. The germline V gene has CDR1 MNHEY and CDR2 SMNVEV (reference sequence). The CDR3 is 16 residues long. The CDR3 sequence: CASSFRDARYNSPLHF. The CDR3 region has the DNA TGTGCCAGCAGTTTTCGGGACGCTCGGTATAATTCACCCCTCCACTTT.

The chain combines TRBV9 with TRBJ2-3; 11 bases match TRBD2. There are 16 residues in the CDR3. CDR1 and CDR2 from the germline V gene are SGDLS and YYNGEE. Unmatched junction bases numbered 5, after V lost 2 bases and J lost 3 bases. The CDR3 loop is CASSVRSSGGTDTQYF. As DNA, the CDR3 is TGTGCCAGCAGCGTCCGTTCTAGCGGGGGGACAGATACGCAGTATTTT.

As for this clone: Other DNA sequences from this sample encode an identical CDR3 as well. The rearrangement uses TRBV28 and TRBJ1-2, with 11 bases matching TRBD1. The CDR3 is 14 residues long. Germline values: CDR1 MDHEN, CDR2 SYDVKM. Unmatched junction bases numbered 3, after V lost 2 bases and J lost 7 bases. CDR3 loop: CASSLGGQGGGYTF. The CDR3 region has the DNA TGTGCCAGCAGTTTAGGGGGACAGGGGGGTGGCTACACCTTC.

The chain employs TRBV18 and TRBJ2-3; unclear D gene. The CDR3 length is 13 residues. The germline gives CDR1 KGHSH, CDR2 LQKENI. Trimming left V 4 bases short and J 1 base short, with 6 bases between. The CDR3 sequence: CASSLPGTDTQYF. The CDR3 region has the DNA TGTGCCAGCTCACTTCCCGGCACAGATACGCAGTATTTT.

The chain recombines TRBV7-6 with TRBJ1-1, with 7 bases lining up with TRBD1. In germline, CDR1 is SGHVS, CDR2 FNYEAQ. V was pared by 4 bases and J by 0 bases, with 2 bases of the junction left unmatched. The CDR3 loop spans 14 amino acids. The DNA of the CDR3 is TGTGCCAGCAGCTCGGGACAGTTGAACACTGAAGCTTTCTTT. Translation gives CASSSGQLNTEAFF.

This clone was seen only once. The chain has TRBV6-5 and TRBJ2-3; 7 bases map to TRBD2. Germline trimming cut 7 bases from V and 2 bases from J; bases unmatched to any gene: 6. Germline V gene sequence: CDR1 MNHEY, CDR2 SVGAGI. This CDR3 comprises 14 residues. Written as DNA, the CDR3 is TGTGCCAGCAAAAGGGACTACGACACAGATACGCAGTATTTT. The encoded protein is CASKRDYDTDTQYF.